A selection of T cell receptor beta chains follows, all from one sample in a study of breast tumors, draining lymph nodes, adjacent tissues. Each CDR3 protein gets one entry after TCRdb re-called the multiplex PCR reads with MiXCR. The sample shows more than 85,000 distinct CDR3 sequences, 21% of them seen only once. Sequenced sample: axillary lymph node tissue. These TCRs come from a female donor with breast cancer. Some clones in this sample may be carry-over from other donors' samples. The conserved cysteine and the conserved F or W are not part of the CDR3 here.

V	J	CDR3
TRBV4-1	TRBJ2-1	ASSQPLAVYNEQF
TRBV6-5	TRBJ1-5	ASSYPGEAQPQH
TRBV20-1	TRBJ2-7	SARDPGASYEQY
TRBV5-1	TRBJ1-2	ASSSPTLGRGYT
TRBV4-1	TRBJ2-5	ASSQVPWAQETQY
TRBV5-4	TRBJ2-5	ASSLAGAQETQY
TRBV6-5	TRBJ1-5	ASRRTTGSNQPQH
TRBV12-3/TRBV12-4	TRBJ1-4	ASNYRGKLF
TRBV6-1	TRBJ2-7	ASSEGTGEGYEQY
TRBV9	TRBJ1-3	ASSVVTVLSSGNTIY
TRBV6-1	TRBJ2-3	ASSESPGTPTDTQY
TRBV5-5	TRBJ2-1	ASRIKGQGVGNEQF
TRBV5-1	TRBJ2-2	ASSDLRTGGLF
TRBV5-1	TRBJ1-4	ASTRGTTNEKLF
TRBV20-1	TRBJ2-7	SARAGSTYEQY
TRBV5-6	TRBJ1-5	ASSFGTGSFQPQH
TRBV20-1	TRBJ2-2	SASGNTGELF
TRBV7-9	TRBJ1-2	ASSYTRGYT
TRBV12-3/TRBV12-4	TRBJ1-2	ASSPYTGSYGYT
TRBV12-3/TRBV12-4	TRBJ2-5	ASSLVTGGRRQETQY
TRBV19	TRBJ2-6	ASSISVGRATGANVLT
TRBV3-1	TRBJ2-5	ASSLNRVSETQY
TRBV19	TRBJ2-1	ASSPTGTSGGSSYNEQF
TRBV6-2/TRBV6-3	TRBJ2-1	ASSSGLHNEQF
TRBV2	TRBJ1-2	ASTVRLNYGYT
TRBV6-5	TRBJ2-3	ATRGGAGEQY
TRBV7-9	TRBJ2-5	ASSLGGREETQY
TRBV5-1	TRBJ2-2	ASSLGAHGTGELF
TRBV5-1	TRBJ2-7	ASSPGHSEQY
TRBV9	TRBJ2-3	ASSASGGRTDTQY
TRBV25-1	TRBJ2-4	ASSDWKSKNIQY
TRBV10-3	TRBJ1-4	AAGQANNEKLF
TRBV5-8	TRBJ1-6	ASSKGQNNSPLH
TRBV9	TRBJ2-3	ASTPTGATDTQY
TRBV9	TRBJ2-7	ASSVDSGTYEQY
TRBV20-1	TRBJ2-1	SARDEPRLAGGSYNEQF
TRBV9	TRBJ2-5	ASSVDRGQETQY
TRBV20-1	TRBJ2-7	SARRPTGPDGEQY
TRBV7-9	TRBJ1-1	ASSTTVSGAF
TRBV4-2	TRBJ2-1	ASSFERGNEQF
TRBV5-4	TRBJ2-7	ASSLTGLNEQY
TRBV11-2	TRBJ2-7	ASSLDRLAYEQY
TRBV7-9	TRBJ2-7	ASSRRDIYEQY
TRBV25-1	TRBJ2-7	ASAGMRNEQY
TRBV14	TRBJ2-3	ASSRRALRRGPEDTQY
TRBV7-6	TRBJ2-5	ASSPHLGETQY
TRBV7-9	TRBJ2-3	ASRLAGGRKDTQY
TRBV4-2	TRBJ2-5	ASSQGHGMGLGETQY
TRBV2	TRBJ1-5	ASRADRAHNQPQH
TRBV6-2/TRBV6-3	TRBJ2-5	ASTRSGAGGQETQY